Here is one T cell receptor beta chain with its context. As yet, its antigen is unknown. In the PCR, 60 Vbeta and 13 Jbeta primers were used. TCRdb's table, derived via immunoSEQ multiplex PCR, lists solely in-frame clones and lacks some. There are approximately 97,000 clones in the sample; about 69% occur only once, and about 4.9% lies in the top ten. The data stem from a study of cytomegalovirus exposure and HLA in healthy donors. General study points: In a later analysis, TCR beta V- and J-gene trimming showed a link to a missense DCLRE1C variant. One later analysis reportedly identified an Asian-associated ancestry cluster that showed fewer N-insertions than the approximately 700-donor mean.

The CDR3 runs 12 residues. The V end was cut by 6 bases, the J end by 6 bases, with 11 bases between. Germline V gene sequence: CDR1 SGHAT, CDR2 FQNNGV. This chain joins TRBV11-2 and TRBJ1-1; TRBD1 is a possible D gene (5 bases). The clonotype comes from a human donor in good health. The sample taken for sequencing was PBMCs. The CDR3 is CASRPGRAEAFF. The DNA of the CDR3 is TGTGCCAGCAGGCCGGGCAGGGCTGAAGCTTTCTTT.